The subject of this entry is one T cell receptor beta chain. This clonotype turned up a few times. Its antigen is currently not known. It has no much larger one-base neighbor in the sample; base qualities were not kept. This sample is part of a study of regulatory T cells in long-lasting Graves disease (dated by TCRdb to the early 2020s). Background for the entire study: Persistent Graves' disease was defined as persistently positive TSH receptor autoantibodies together with antithyroid drug treatment for over 5 years. This study used TCR sequencing and RNA sequencing of peripheral blood to compare persistent Graves' disease patients against newly diagnosed Graves' disease patients. The study was conducted in China and was registered as a clinical trial. A total of about 33 samples underwent TCR sequencing, from some 13 patients with persistent Graves' disease and some 20 patients with newly diagnosed Graves' disease. In the clinical cohort, patients with persistent Graves' disease had used antithyroid drugs for an average of about 10.3 years.

What the study reported, not specific to this receptor: The study examined only peripheral blood because the primary lesion, thyroid tissue, could not be accessed. Sequencing and analysis were limited to the TCR beta chain. More public clonotypes were shared among persistent patients (2,741) than among newly diagnosed patients (966). Persistent disease showed preferential use of TRBV28, TRBJ1-2 and TRBJ2-5, whereas newly diagnosed disease favored TRBV20-1 and TRBJ2-1. Persistent Graves' disease patients showed lower TCR Shannon entropy and fewer highly expanded clones than newly diagnosed patients, suggesting clonal expansion. The authors acknowledged the small sample size as a limitation that may reduce accuracy.

The library was produced with multiplex PCR. TCRdb shows the sequencer as Illumina HiSeq 4000. iRepertoire HTBI primers and Arm-PCR amplification of CDR3 regions were used to construct TCR beta libraries. Before sequencing, the PCR products went through gel purification. Regarding the original processing steps: Gene usage analysis of CDR3 amino acid clonotypes used the approximately 62 TRBV and more than 13 TRBJ segments found across samples. COPE and FqMerger were used to merge the filtered high-quality paired reads into contigs. BLAST was used to align contigs to IMGT TRBV, TRBD and TRBJ reference genes, and CDR3 was defined according to IMGT. Highly expanded clones were defined as clonotypes with a frequency above 0.1%. Shannon entropy served as the measure of repertoire diversity, while the Gini coefficient captured V-J evenness. A clonotype was considered public if more than one individual shared it. TCRdb handled the public reads itself, with Q25 trimming in fastp and clone calling in MiXCR, and kept productive beta chains. Each CDR3 protein appears once, grouped with its most common genes and DNA. These V and J calls rely on TCRdb rather than the paper's analysis. This sample lists about 460,000 distinct CDR3 sequences; about 20% were detected once. The top ten clonotypes cover around 14% of the sample.

Reading the label with the study, this specimen's time point is: persistent/refractory GD, antithyroid drugs over 5 years with positive TRAb. For both TCR sequencing and RNA sequencing, RNA was extracted from PBMCs in TRIzol. The diagnosis of Graves' disease was made according to American Thyroid Association guidelines. Patients for the study were recruited at an endocrinology department in Xi'an, China. Each patient gave roughly 8.4 milliliters of peripheral blood, collected in an EDTA anticoagulant tube. PBMCs were isolated by Ficoll Paque Plus density gradient separation without further T cell sorting. An Agilent 2100 Bioanalyzer and agarose gel were used to check RNA quality, and a NanoDrop 2000 was used to measure RNA concentration. The CDR3 has 15 amino acids, counting the end cysteine and phenylalanine. The entry retains the CDR3 DNA only, 45 bases that are in frame from base 1. After removal of 6 bases from V and 7 bases from J, the junction retains 12 bases not matched to a gene. The germline V gene yields MNHNS for CDR1 and SASEGT for CDR2.

Recombination connected TRBV6-1 to TRBJ2-7, and 10 junction bases match TRBD1. Sequenced material: peripheral blood mononuclear cells (PBMCs), taken when the disease was refractory, from a patient treated with antithyroid drugs. This receptor was taken from a female donor with Graves disease. The DNA sequence follows: TGTGCCAGCAGCCGAAAACCGGGACAGGGGAGAGAGCAGTACTTC. This is translated as CASSRKPGQGREQYF.